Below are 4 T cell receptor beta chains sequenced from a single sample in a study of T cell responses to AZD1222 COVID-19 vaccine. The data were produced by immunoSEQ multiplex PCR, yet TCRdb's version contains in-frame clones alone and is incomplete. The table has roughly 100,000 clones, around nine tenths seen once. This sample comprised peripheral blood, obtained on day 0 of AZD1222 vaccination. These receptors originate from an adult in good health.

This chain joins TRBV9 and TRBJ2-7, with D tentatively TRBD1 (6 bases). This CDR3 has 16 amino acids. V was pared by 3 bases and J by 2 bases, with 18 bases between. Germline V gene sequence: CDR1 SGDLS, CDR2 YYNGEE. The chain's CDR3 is CASSAGPGALTYEQYF. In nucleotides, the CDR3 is TGTGCCAGCAGCGCAGGCCCAGGGGCCCTAACCTACGAGCAGTACTTC.

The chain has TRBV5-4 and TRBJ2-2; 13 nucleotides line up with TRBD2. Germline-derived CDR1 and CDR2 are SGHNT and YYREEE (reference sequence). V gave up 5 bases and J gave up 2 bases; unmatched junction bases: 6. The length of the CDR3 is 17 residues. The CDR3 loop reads CASRPGLAGPNTGELFF. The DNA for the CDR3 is TGTGCCAGCAGACCGGGACTAGCGGGACCAAACACCGGGGAGCTGTTTTTT.

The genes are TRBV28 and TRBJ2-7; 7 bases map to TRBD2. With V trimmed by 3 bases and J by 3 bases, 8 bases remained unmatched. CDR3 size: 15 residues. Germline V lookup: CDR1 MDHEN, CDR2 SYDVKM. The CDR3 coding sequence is TGTGCCAGCAGTTTGATGGCGGGGGAACTCTACGAGCAGTACTTC. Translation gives CASSLMAGELYEQYF.

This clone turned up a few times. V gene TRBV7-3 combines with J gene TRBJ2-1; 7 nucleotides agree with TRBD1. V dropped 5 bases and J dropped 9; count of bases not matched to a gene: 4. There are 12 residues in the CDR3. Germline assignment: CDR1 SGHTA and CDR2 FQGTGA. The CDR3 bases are TGTGCCAGCAGCAGACAGGGAAGTGAGCAGTTCTTC. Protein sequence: CASSRQGSEQFF.